Below, 26 T cell receptor beta chains from the same sample are listed, as sequenced in a study of T cell changes during pregnancy in multiple sclerosis. Libraries were prepared by immunoSEQ multiplex PCR; TCRdb keeps only in-frame clonotypes and omits some of them. This sample has approximately 130,000 clones; about 95% occur once, and the top ten carry roughly 0.45%. Here the sequenced sample was peripheral blood, taken after pregnancy. The receptors derive from a female donor with multiple sclerosis, enrolled in a pregnancy study.

The chain combines TRBV7-9 with TRBJ2-5, with a tentative D call TRBD2 (7 bases). CDR1 and CDR2 from the germline V gene are SEHNR and FQNEAQ (reference sequence). The CDR3 length is 17 residues. V dropped 1 base and J dropped 1 base, with 16 bases sitting between them. For the CDR3, the DNA is TGTGCCAGCAGCTTAGGAACTGGGGGGGGCATCCAAGAGACCCAGTACTTC. Translating gives CASSLGTGGGIQETQYF.

The chain joins TRBV4-1 to TRBJ2-3; 9 bases fit TRBD1. The CDR3 loop spans 15 amino acids. Losses at the gene ends were 8 bases for V and 1 base for J; bases not matched to a gene: 7. Germline V CDR1 and CDR2: MGHRA, YSYEKL. CDR3 loop: CASARQGEGTDTQYF. DNA for the CDR3: TGCGCCAGCGCCCGACAGGGGGAAGGCACAGATACGCAGTATTTT.

The chain is built from TRBV18 and TRBJ2-1; 9 bases match TRBD2. J was trimmed by 6 bases and V by 2 bases; bases with no gene match: 5. Per the germline V gene, CDR1 is KGHSH and CDR2 is LQKENI. This CDR3 has 15 residues. The CDR3 reads CASSPKSLAGNEQFF. The CDR3, as DNA: TGTGCCAGCTCACCAAAGTCACTAGCGGGCAATGAGCAGTTCTTC.

The rearrangement uses TRBV4-1 and TRBJ1-5; D may be TRBD1 (5 bases). CDR1 is MGHRA and CDR2 is YSYEKL in the germline V gene. Trimming removed 4 bases from V and 3 bases from J, with 10 bases in between. This CDR3 has 14 amino acids. The CDR3 DNA sequence: TGCGCCAGCAGCCTAACAGGACCCAATCAGCCCCAGCATTTT. This sequence encodes CASSLTGPNQPQHF.

The rearrangement joins TRBV5-1 to TRBJ1-1; tentatively, D is TRBD1 (5 bases). The CDR3 is 15 amino acids. Germline V gene sequence: CDR1 SGHRS, CDR2 YFSETQ. V was trimmed by 4 bases and J by 0 bases, leaving 13 bases between them. The CDR3 loop reads CASSTDGHMNTEAFF. CDR3 bases: TGCGCCAGCAGCACGGACGGACACATGAACACTGAAGCTTTCTTT.

The rearrangement links TRBV18 to TRBJ1-3, with 7 nucleotides matching TRBD1. V was pared by 3 bases and J by 0 bases, with 5 bases of the junction left unmatched. Germline assignment: CDR1 KGHSH and CDR2 LQKENI. CDR3 length equals 16 residues. CDR3 protein: CASSPLTGYSGNTIYF. As DNA, the CDR3 is TGTGCCAGCTCACCCTTGACAGGGTACTCTGGAAACACCATATATTTT.

This clone was seen just once. The CDR3 is CASSSRNGREETQYF. CDR3 DNA sequence: TGCGCCAGCAGCTCCCGAAACGGCAGGGAAGAGACCCAGTACTTC. V gene TRBV5-1 combines with J gene TRBJ2-5, with D maybe TRBD1 (5 bases). This CDR3 is 15 amino acids long. With 3 bases removed from V and 3 bases from J, the gap between germline ends came to 15 bases. Germline loops: CDR1 SGHRS, CDR2 YFSETQ.

CDR3 sequence: CAWSQGMGQPQHF. The CDR3, as DNA: TGTGCCTGGAGCCAGGGGATGGGTCAGCCCCAGCATTTT. The V call is TRBV30, the J call TRBJ1-5; perhaps TRBD1 as D (6 bases). V shed 3 bases and J shed 6 bases, with 12 bases lying between them. The CDR3 length is 13 residues. Germline CDR1 GTSNPN, CDR2 SVGIG (reference sequence).

The chain links TRBV5-6 to TRBJ2-1; possible D gene TRBD2, 6 bases. Germline V gene sequence: CDR1 SGHDT, CDR2 YYEEEE. The V end was cut by 6 bases, the J end by 7 bases, with 14 bases between. This CDR3 region has 13 residues. Written as DNA, the CDR3 is TGTGCCAGCAACGCGGGACTGAGAAATGAGCAGTTCTTC. As protein: CASNAGLRNEQFF.

The V and J genes are TRBV6-1 and TRBJ2-4, with D hard to call. Germline V gives CDR1 MNHNS, CDR2 SASEGT. This CDR3 comprises 15 residues. Trimming pared 7 bases from V and 1 base from J, leaving 14 bases between. CDR3 sequence (DNA): TGTGCCAGCAAACAGCTGCATACGGCCAAAAACATTCAGTACTTC. This translates into CASKQLHTAKNIQYF.

The V call is TRBV9, the J call TRBJ1-2, with TRBD1 matching 7 bases. Germline CDR1 is SGDLS and CDR2 is YYNGEE. V was clipped by 0 bases and J by 6 bases; unmatched bases: 8. The CDR3 has 15 residues. CDR3: CASSVGRGGGDGYTF. DNA for the CDR3: TGTGCCAGCAGCGTAGGGCGAGGAGGGGGCGATGGCTACACCTTC. Full variable domain (missing parts from reference TRBV9 and TRBJ1-2): DSGVTQTPKHLITATGQRVTLRCSPRSGDLSVYWYQQSLDQGLQFLIQYYNGEERAKGNILERFSAQQFPDLHSELNLSSLELGDSALYFCASSVGRGGGDGYTFGSGTRLTVV.

CDR3 protein: CASSELHGGRIDEQFF. Written as DNA, the CDR3 is TGTGCCAGCAGTGAATTACATGGCGGGAGGATCGATGAGCAGTTCTTC. The V gene is TRBV25-1, the J gene TRBJ2-1, with 8 bases fitting TRBD2. With 1 base clipped from V and 8 bases from J, the junction kept 10 bases outside the gene matches. The germline CDR1 and CDR2 sequences are MGHDK and SYGVNS. The CDR3 is 16 residues long.

The chain links TRBV6-6 to TRBJ1-4; D remains unclear. Trimming shortened V by 0 bases and J by 4 bases, and 12 bases separated the two germline ends. Germline-derived CDR1 and CDR2 are MNHNY and SVGAGI (reference sequence). This CDR3 comprises 16 residues. For the CDR3, the DNA is TGTGCCAGCAGTTACTCGATCCGGGAATATAATGAAAAACTGTTTTTT. This translates into CASSYSIREYNEKLFF.

The chain links TRBV5-1 to TRBJ2-1, with D possibly matching TRBD1 (6 bases). This CDR3 contains 16 residues. Germline V gives CDR1 SGHRS, CDR2 YFSETQ. Between the trimmed V and J ends, which lost 3 bases and 5 bases, there was a span of 18 bases. CDR3 bases: TGCGCCAGCAGCTCCTCGGAACAGGGCTTTCACAATGAGCAGTTCTTC. Its protein product is CASSSSEQGFHNEQFF. Combining the CDR3 with reference TRBV5-1 and TRBJ2-1 gives the whole variable domain KAGVTQTPRYLIKTRGQQVTLSCSPISGHRSVSWYQQTPGQGLQFLFEYFSETQRNKGNFPGRFSGRQFSNSRSEMNVSTLELGDSALYLCASSSSEQGFHNEQFFGPGTRLTVL.

This clone appeared once. The J gene is TRBJ2-2, the V gene TRBV28; 8 bases are shared with TRBD1. In germline, CDR1 is MDHEN, CDR2 SYDVKM. This CDR3 region has 15 residues. Trimming removed 3 bases from V and 7 bases from J; junction bases left unmatched: 7. The CDR3 spells CASSFTAGGVGELFF. The DNA for the CDR3 is TGTGCCAGCAGTTTCACGGCAGGGGGCGTCGGGGAGCTGTTTTTT. Combining the CDR3 with reference TRBV28 and TRBJ2-2 gives the whole variable domain DVKVTQSSRYLVKRTGEKVFLECVQDMDHENMFWYRQDPGLGLRLIYFSYDVKMKEKGDIPEGYSVSREKKERFSLILESASTNQTSMYLCASSFTAGGVGELFFGEGSRLTVL.

DNA for the CDR3: TGTGCCAGCAGTGGGACTGGTGGGGATACGCAGTATTTT. It is translated as CASSGTGGDTQYF. The V gene is TRBV28, the J gene TRBJ2-3; weak D call: TRBD2 (6 bases). The length of the CDR3 is 13 residues. The V end was cut by 5 bases, the J end by 6 bases, with 12 bases between. Germline lookup yields CDR1 MDHEN and CDR2 SYDVKM.

This chain connects TRBV9 to TRBJ2-5, with 13 bases lining up with TRBD2. Per the germline V gene, CDR1 is SGDLS and CDR2 is YYNGEE. This CDR3 has 20 residues. Trimming took 4 bases from V and 4 from J; bases not matched to a gene: 19. The CDR3 is CASSNPLAGGPELVGETQYF. The CDR3 DNA reads TGTGCCAGCAGCAACCCACTAGCGGGAGGGCCGGAGTTGGTGGGAGAGACCCAGTACTTC.

The V call is TRBV7-6, the J call TRBJ1-3; D is unresolved. Per the germline V gene, CDR1 is SGHVS and CDR2 is FNYEAQ. The ends were cut back, 4 bases at V and 0 bases at J, with 13 bases in the middle. The CDR3 totals 16 residues. CDR3 sequence: CASSSSYPLSGNTIYF. The DNA of the CDR3 is TGTGCCAGCAGCTCATCGTACCCACTCTCTGGAAACACCATATATTTT.

The chain links TRBV10-1 to TRBJ2-4; D possibly corresponds to TRBD1 (6 bases). V lost 10 bases and J 0 bases, leaving 13 bases between the germline ends. CDR3 length: 14 residues. The germline gives CDR1 WNHNN, CDR2 SYGVQD (reference sequence). The CDR3 nucleotides read TGCGCCACGTTGACAGGTCCAGCCAAAAACATTCAGTACTTC. As protein: CATLTGPAKNIQYF.

The chain joins TRBV11-2 to TRBJ2-2; the D gene is possibly TRBD2 (7 bases). Germline CDR1 is SGHAT and CDR2 is FQNNGV. The V gene lost 9 bases and the J gene lost 0 bases, with 11 bases spanning the gap. The CDR3 is 14 amino acids. The CDR3 sequence is CASRGATNTGELFF. CDR3 DNA sequence: TGTGCCAGTCGGGGGGCCACGAACACCGGGGAGCTGTTTTTT. Variable domain in full (rest from reference TRBV11-2 and TRBJ2-2): EAGVAQSPRYKIIEKRQSVAFWCNPISGHATLYWYQQILGQGPKLLIQFQNNGVVDDSQLPKDRFSAERLKGVDSTLKIQPAKLEDSAVYLCASRGATNTGELFFGEGSRLTVL.

V usage is TRBV19 and J usage is TRBJ1-1; maybe TRBD1 (5 bases). The germline V gene encodes CDR1 LNHDA and CDR2 SQIVND (reference sequence). The CDR3 totals 16 residues. Between the trimmed V and J ends, which lost 4 bases and 3 bases, there was a span of 18 bases. CDR3 sequence: CASSTALGVWYTEAFF. CDR3 DNA sequence: TGTGCCAGTAGTACGGCGCTAGGGGTGTGGTACACTGAAGCTTTCTTT.

This sequence joins TRBV11-3 and TRBJ2-1, with 8 bases lining up with TRBD2. CDR1 is SGHNT, CDR2 YENEEA, per germline. CDR3 size: 15 residues. Trimming at V came to 1 base and at J to 7 bases, leaving 6 bases not matched to a gene. The CDR3 nucleotides read TGTGCCAGCAGCTTAGCGGGAGGGCCAATGAATGAGCAGTTCTTC. Translated: CASSLAGGPMNEQFF.

The V gene is TRBV28, the J gene TRBJ1-3; the D gene is possibly TRBD1 (5 bases). This CDR3 is built from 16 residues. Germline V gene lookup returns CDR1 MDHEN and CDR2 SYDVKM. Trimming shortened V by 2 bases and J by 4 bases, and 15 bases separated the two germline ends. The DNA for the CDR3 is TGTGCCAGCAGTTTAAGGGGCGGAATCTCAGGAAACACCATATATTTT. This translates into CASSLRGGISGNTIYF.

This chain uses TRBV5-4 with TRBJ2-7; 10 bases fit TRBD1. Unmatched junction bases numbered 5, after V lost 2 bases and J lost 6 bases. Germline-derived CDR1 and CDR2 are SGHNT and YYREEE (reference sequence). The CDR3 is 14 residues long. CDR3 amino acids: CASSFPGQGREQYF. CDR3 DNA sequence: TGTGCCAGCAGCTTTCCGGGACAGGGGCGCGAGCAGTACTTC.

The rearrangement joins TRBV6-5 to TRBJ1-2; D not resolved. This CDR3 region has 14 residues. Trimming stripped 0 bases from V and 6 bases from J, with 11 bases between. Germline V gene sequence: CDR1 MNHEY, CDR2 SVGAGI. The CDR3 loop reads CASSYSIPPDGYTF. CDR3 in DNA: TGTGCCAGCAGTTACTCGATTCCCCCGGATGGCTACACCTTC.

The V gene is TRBV6-6, the J gene TRBJ2-7, with TRBD2 identical over 8 bases. This CDR3 region has 15 residues. The V gene's germline CDR1 is MNHNY and CDR2 SVGAGI (reference sequence). Trimming at V came to 8 bases and at J to 2 bases, leaving 11 bases not matched to a gene. This CDR3 is CASDTGTRVTYEQYF. Here the CDR3 DNA reads TGTGCCAGCGATACAGGGACTAGGGTAACCTACGAGCAGTACTTC.